This passage covers 22 T cell receptor beta chains from one sample sequenced in a study of tumor-infiltrating lymphocytes in primary liver carcinoma. Both blood RNA, taken from unsorted whole blood, and germline DNA were extracted. TCR beta cDNA came from roughly 550 ng total RNA, primed with a constant-region primer. The TCR beta library was amplified through three nested multiplex PCR rounds in a modified ARM-PCR procedure. The opening two PCR rounds, around 11 cycles each, paired TRBV1-TRBV30 forward primers with a C-beta reverse primer. One entry per CDR3 protein, called by TCRdb with MiXCR from the multiplex PCR reads. The sample includes about 310,000 distinct CDR3 sequences, more than 55% seen only once; the top ten take around 15%. The sample was peripheral blood. All receptors come from a woman aged 25-40 years with primary liver carcinoma and hepatitis B virus infection.

The chain carries TRBV6-2 or TRBV6-3 and TRBJ1-1; 7 nucleotides agree with TRBD1. CDR3 length equals 14 residues. V shed 5 bases and J 5 bases; nucleotides not matched to a gene: 8. Germline CDR1 and CDR2: MNHEY and SVGEGT. As DNA, the CDR3 is TGTGCCAGCAGTCATAGGACAGGAAAAACTGAAGCTTTCTTT. Amino acids: CASSHRTGKTEAFF.

At least ten counts were recorded for this clonotype. The chain employs TRBV6-2 or TRBV6-3 and TRBJ2-7; TRBD2 agrees at 11 bases. The V gene's germline CDR1 is MNHEY and CDR2 SVGEGT. This CDR3 comprises 20 residues. Germline trimming cut 0 bases from V and 1 base from J; bases unmatched to any gene: 14. The CDR3 region has the DNA TGTGCCAGCAGTTACTCTCCCGGGCAGGGGGGACTAGCGGTTTCCTACGAGCAGTACTTC. Protein product: CASSYSPGQGGLAVSYEQYF.

The sample holds one count of this clonotype. This may come from a read error, since a much larger clone is one base off. The CDR3 does not close with the conserved phenylalanine or tryptophan, likely indicating a read error. The V and J genes are TRBV12-3 or TRBV12-4 and TRBJ2-3; no reliable D call. The ends were cut back, 3 bases at V and 6 bases at J, with 10 bases in the middle. CDR3 length: 13 amino acids. CDR3: CASSFVRTDTQYS. In nucleotides, the CDR3 is TGTGCCAGCAGTTTCGTCAGGACGGATACGCAGTATTCT.

This sequence joins TRBV5-4 and TRBJ2-3; tentatively, D is TRBD2 (6 bases). Germline V gene lookup returns CDR1 SGHNT and CDR2 YYREEE (reference sequence). With 6 bases removed from V and 0 bases from J, the gap between germline ends came to 17 bases. CDR3 size: 16 residues. In DNA, the CDR3 is TGTGCCAGCAAAACTACCGGGACTCCTAGCACAGATACGCAGTATTTT. Its translation is CASKTTGTPSTDTQYF.

This clonotype has more than one count but fewer than ten. This rearrangement joins TRBV7-9 to TRBJ2-3; 7 nucleotides agree with TRBD2. Germline assignment: CDR1 SEHNR and CDR2 FQNEAQ (reference sequence). The CDR3 covers 13 residues. V lost 5 bases to trimming and J lost 6 bases; unmatched junction nucleotides: 5. CDR3 sequence (DNA): TGTGCCAGCAGCAGCGGGAACCCGGATACGCAGTATTTT. It yields the protein CASSSGNPDTQYF.

Ten or more counts support this clonotype. The rearrangement uses TRBV11-3 and TRBJ2-5; tentatively, D is TRBD2 (5 bases). The V end lost 5 bases, the J end lost 2 bases, and 18 bases lay between the germline ends. This CDR3 has 16 residues. Germline-derived CDR1 and CDR2 are SGHNT and YENEEA. The DNA of the CDR3 is TGTGCCAGCAGCCGGAGAGGGCGGGCGGCACAAGAGACCCAGTACTTC. Amino acids: CASSRRGRAAQETQYF. Complete variable domain (other parts from reference TRBV11-3 and TRBJ2-5): EAGVVQSPRYKIIEKKQPVAFWCNPISGHNTLYWYLQNLGQGPELLIRYENEEAVDDSQLPKDRFSAERLKGVDSTLKIQPAELGDSAVYLCASSRRGRAAQETQYFGPGTRLLVL.

Comments on this clonotype: The junction shows a germline mismatch at one end, possibly a read error. The CDR3 nucleotides read TGTGCCGGCAGTGAAGTGCAGGGGAGTCAGCCCCAGCATTTT. It specifies CAGSEVQGSQPQHF. The chain recombines TRBV2 with TRBJ1-5; D possibly corresponds to TRBD1 (6 bases). The CDR3 spans 14 residues. Germline assignment: CDR1 SNHLY and CDR2 FYNNEI. Full variable domain (outside the CDR3, taken from reference TRBV2 and TRBJ1-5): EPEVTQTPSHQVTQMGQEVILRCVPISNHLYFYWYRQILGQKVEFLVSFYNNEISEKSEIFDDQFSVERPDGSNFTLKIRSTKLEDSAMYFCAGSEVQGSQPQHFGDGTRLSIL.

In this sample, this clonotype turned up many times. CDR3 region: CASSPSAGIQTEKLFF. In DNA form, the CDR3 reads TGTGCCAGCAGTCCATCGGCAGGGATCCAGACGGAAAAACTGTTTTTT. The V and J genes are TRBV6-5 and TRBJ1-4; D may be TRBD1 (5 bases). Looked up from germline, CDR1 is MNHEY and CDR2 is SVGAGI. V lost 5 bases and J 8 bases, leaving 21 bases between the germline ends. The CDR3 covers 16 residues.

Notes on this clonotype: Compared with germline, one end of the junction differs, possibly owing to a read error. The chain is built from TRBV6-1 and TRBJ1-5; tentative D call: TRBD1 (6 bases). The V gene's germline CDR1 is MNHNS and CDR2 SASEGT. The CDR3 consists of 15 residues. The DNA of the CDR3 is TGTGCCAGCAGTGATAACAGGGCTAGCAATCAGCCCCTGCATTTT. It yields the protein CASSDNRASNQPLHF.

The J gene is TRBJ2-7, the V gene TRBV13; possible D gene TRBD2, 5 bases. The CDR3 loop spans 16 amino acids. The germline V and J ends were trimmed by 0 bases and 4 bases, with 16 bases remaining between them. The germline CDR1 and CDR2 sequences are PRHDT and FYEKMQ (reference sequence). CDR3 sequence reads: CASSLGGGFTSYEQYF. CDR3 DNA sequence: TGTGCCAGCAGCTTAGGGGGCGGGTTCACCTCATACGAGCAGTACTTC.

A word on this clonotype: This sequence may be a read error, since a much larger clone differs from it by one base. The chain carries TRBV6-5 and TRBJ1-2, with 9 bases fitting TRBD1. Per the germline V gene, CDR1 is MNHEY and CDR2 is SVGAGI. The CDR3 has 13 amino acids. CDR3 in DNA: TGTTCCAGCAGCTTAGGACAGGGGATTGGCTACACCTTC. Its protein is CSSSLGQGIGYTF.

In this sample, this clonotype turned up a few times. The chain has TRBV4-3 and TRBJ2-1; D gene uncertain. The length of the CDR3 is 14 residues. Germline lookup yields CDR1 LGHNA and CDR2 YSLEER. V lost 0 bases and J lost 7, with 10 bases in between. As DNA, the CDR3 is TGCGCCAGCAGCCAAGAAGCAGATGGGAATGAGCAGTTCTTC. This translates into CASSQEADGNEQFF.

The gene calls are TRBV12-3 or TRBV12-4 and TRBJ1-2; D possibly corresponds to TRBD1 (6 bases). The ends were cut back, 5 bases at V and 3 bases at J, with 10 bases in the middle. The CDR3 is made up of 13 amino acids. DNA of the CDR3: TGTGCCAGCAGTGTGGACAGTTACTATGGCTACACCTTC. It yields the protein CASSVDSYYGYTF.

Points on this clonotype: The junction departs from germline at one end; a sequencing error may be responsible. This chain connects TRBV6-2 or TRBV6-3 to TRBJ1-5, with D possibly being TRBD1 (6 bases). CDR3 size: 17 residues. Germline-derived CDR1 and CDR2 are MNHEY and SVGEGT. DNA of the CDR3: TGTGTCAGCAGTTACTCGATGGGGACACGGGTGAATCAGGCCCAGCATTTT. It yields the protein CVSSYSMGTRVNQAQHF.

About this clonotype itself: This may be a read error: a much more frequent sequence differs by one nucleotide. The chain recombines TRBV4-2 with TRBJ2-4, with unresolved D. The germline CDR1 and CDR2 sequences are LGHNA and YNFKEQ. This CDR3 is 14 amino acids long. The CDR3 DNA reads TGTGACAGCAGCCTCGGGCTAGCCAAAAACATTCAGTACTTC. Protein sequence: CDSSLGLAKNIQYF.

The chain recombines TRBV11-3 with TRBJ2-3; possibly TRBD1 or TRBD2 for D (5 bases each). The ends were cut back, 11 bases at V and 0 bases at J, with 12 bases in the middle. CDR1 and CDR2 (germline): SGHNT, YENEEA. The CDR3 sequence is 13 residues long. As DNA, the CDR3 is TGTGCCGGGAGAAGGGACAGCACAGATACGCAGTATTTT. As protein: CAGRRDSTDTQYF.

About this clonotype itself: One junction end disagrees with the germline gene, perhaps due to a read error. The V gene is TRBV6-5, the J gene TRBJ2-1, with 9 bases that match TRBD2. The CDR3 is made up of 16 amino acids. CDR1 and CDR2 (germline): MNHEY, SVGAGI. The DNA for the CDR3 is TGTGCCAACAGTTACCGGGGACTAGCTGGGGACAATGAGCAGTTCTTC. Encoded protein: CANSYRGLAGDNEQFF.

There are a few counts of this clonotype. This chain links TRBV5-5 with TRBJ1-2; TRBD1 aligns across 8 bases. This CDR3 comprises 14 residues. Trimming cost V 3 bases and J 4 bases; bases outside gene matches: 5. Germline V gene data show CDR1 as SGHKS and CDR2 as YYEKEE (reference sequence). For the CDR3, the DNA is TGTGCCAGCAGCTCAGACGGGACAGGCTATGGCTACACCTTC. It codes for CASSSDGTGYGYTF. Together with reference TRBV5-5 and TRBJ1-2, the CDR3 gives the full variable domain: DAGVTQSPTHLIKTRGQQVTLRCSPISGHKSVSWYQQVLGQGPQFIFQYYEKEERGRGNFPDRFSARQFPNYSSELNVNALLLGDSALYLCASSSDGTGYGYTFGSGTRLTVV.

At least ten counts were recorded for this clonotype. This chain uses TRBV29-1 with TRBJ2-3; maybe TRBD1 (6 bases). V was clipped by 6 bases and J by 2 bases, with 9 bases between them. The CDR3 sequence is 12 residues long. Germline CDR1 and CDR2: SQVTM and ANQGSEA. CDR3 nucleotide sequence: TGCAGCGTACAGGGTTTCACAGATACGCAGTATTTT. This encodes CSVQGFTDTQYF.

A remark on this clonotype: A read error is likely, as this CDR3 ends without the conserved phenylalanine or tryptophan. This sequence joins TRBV28 and TRBJ1-2, with D possibly matching TRBD1 (6 bases). V dropped 5 bases and J dropped 2 bases, with 12 bases sitting between them. Per the germline V gene, CDR1 is MDHEN and CDR2 is SYDVKM. This CDR3 region has 14 residues. CDR3 coding DNA: TGTGCCAGCAGTCCTCAGGGGCGGAACTATGGCTACACCTTA. This gives the protein CASSPQGRNYGYTL.

About this clonotype itself: A much larger clone lies one base from this, so it may be a read error. The chain's CDR3 is CSVGRVSTDAQYF. CDR3 in DNA: TGCAGCGTTGGCCGGGTTAGCACAGATGCGCAGTATTTT. The genes are TRBV29-1 and TRBJ2-3; D is ambiguous. Germline values: CDR1 SQVTM, CDR2 ANQGSEA. The CDR3 length is 13 residues.

As for this clonotype: A much larger clonotype is one base distant, so this may be a read error. The chain combines TRBV12-3 or TRBV12-4 with TRBJ1-2; D is unclear. The CDR3 length is 15 residues. Between the trimmed V and J ends, which lost 4 bases and 4 bases, there was a span of 16 bases. The CDR3 here is CASSWDTSVVYGYTF. CDR3 nucleotide sequence: TGTGCCAGCAGTTGGGATACCAGCGTCGTCTATGGCTACACCTTC.